The rows below give T cell receptor beta chains drawn from one sample of a study of CD8+ T cells in alopecia areata. Using immunoSEQ multiplex PCR, the repertoire was profiled, and TCRdb retains in-frame clones only, with some absent. The profile shows roughly 200,000 clones, approximately 62% of them singletons. Sequenced here: CD4+ T cells sorted from blood, sampled at week 0. These receptors all stem from a human donor with alopecia areata. CDR3s include the opening cysteine and the closing phenylalanine or tryptophan.

TRBJ1-2,TRBV5-1,CASRHRDSNVSGYTF
TRBJ1-5,TRBV19,CASSITPGTWSIQPQHF
TRBJ2-7,TRBV10-1,CASSAGAPSYEQYF
TRBJ1-6,TRBV7-3,CASSSGQGSPLHF
TRBJ2-1,TRBV19,CASSPQGQRNEQFF
TRBJ2-7,TRBV5-6,CASSLWTFPYEQYF
TRBJ1-4,TRBV29-1,CSVEDPGGSNEKLFF
TRBJ1-2,TRBV30,CAWSLRVGGYTF
TRBJ2-7,TRBV30,CVCAGATLGEQYF
TRBJ2-7,TRBV15,CATSRDLKSTSRVVWEQYF
TRBJ1-2,TRBV29-1,CSVGDGGPYGYTF
TRBJ1-2,TRBV7-9,CASSPQTTNYGYTF
TRBJ2-3,TRBV29-1,CSVIPGTGPSTDTQYF
TRBJ1-2,TRBV2,CASSSRTVLDGYTF
TRBJ2-4,TRBV30,CAWSRTGGRNIQYF
TRBJ1-1,TRBV29-1,CSVGSGNTEAFF
TRBJ2-3,TRBV5-6,CASSLWTSGDTQYF
TRBJ1-2,TRBV29-1,CSVEGAPYGYTF
TRBJ1-4,TRBV30,CAWARTEREKLFF
TRBJ2-3,TRBV9,CASSRSGGDTQYF
TRBJ1-1,TRBV30,CAWSTNTEAFF
TRBJ1-2,TRBV29-1,CSVDKGVDTYGYTF
TRBJ1-5,TRBV4-1,CASSQESRLGQPQHF
TRBJ2-7,TRBV9,CASSLAGDEQYF
TRBJ1-2,TRBV11-2,CASSSGTGNYGYTF
TRBJ1-2,TRBV6-5,CASSYAITDYGYTF
TRBJ1-2,TRBV11-3,CASSQGQSYGYTF
TRBJ1-2,TRBV30,CAWSVMTGLNYGYTF
TRBJ2-5,TRBV29-1,CSAKRQGLWTSMVGETQYF
TRBJ2-5,TRBV6-1,CASSPAGVTQYF
TRBJ1-1,TRBV9,CASSAGALAAEAFF
TRBJ1-2,TRBV29-1,CSVTTDPNYGYTF
TRBJ2-1,TRBV7-2,CASSMTSGGLNEQFF
TRBJ2-5,TRBV29-1,CSVVGGAGGETQYF
TRBJ2-3,TRBV9,CASNKAGTARTDTQYF
TRBJ1-2,TRBV30,CAWTAQGIGGYTF
TRBJ2-7,TRBV27,CASRPGGGPNYEQYF
TRBJ2-1,TRBV7-2,CASNVAGGPTNEQFF
TRBJ2-1,TRBV11-2,CASSIIAETSYNEQFF
TRBJ2-7,TRBV15,CATSPGPQGEQYF